This TCR beta chain was sequenced for a study of neurological immune-mediated disorders. Germline V CDR1 and CDR2: SGHTA, FQGNSA. The CDR3 loop spans 12 amino acids. V lost 5 bases and J 6 bases, leaving 10 bases between the germline ends. The sample holds many counts of this clonotype. TCRdb reanalysed the 5' RACE reads using MiXCR and keeps one entry per CDR3 protein. The table records some 60,000 distinct CDR3 sequences, 2% to 2.5% of them present only once. The sequenced material came from PBMCs. The clonotype originates from a man over 45 with multiple sclerosis. The genes are TRBV7-2 and TRBJ2-5; D gene unclear. The CDR3 sequence is CASSAFTQTQYF. CDR3 DNA sequence: TGTGCCAGCAGCGCCTTTACCCAGACCCAGTACTTC.